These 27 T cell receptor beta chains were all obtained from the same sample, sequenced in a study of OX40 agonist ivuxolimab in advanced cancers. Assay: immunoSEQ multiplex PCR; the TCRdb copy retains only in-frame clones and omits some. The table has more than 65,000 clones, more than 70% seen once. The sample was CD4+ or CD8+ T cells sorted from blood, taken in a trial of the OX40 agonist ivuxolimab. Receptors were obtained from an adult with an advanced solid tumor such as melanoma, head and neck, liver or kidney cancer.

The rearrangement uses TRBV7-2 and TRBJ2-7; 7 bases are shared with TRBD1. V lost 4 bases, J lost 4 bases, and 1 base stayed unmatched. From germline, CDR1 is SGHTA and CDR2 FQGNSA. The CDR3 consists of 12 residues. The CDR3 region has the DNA TGTGCCAGCAGCTCGGACAGGTACGAGCAGTACTTC. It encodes CASSSDRYEQYF.

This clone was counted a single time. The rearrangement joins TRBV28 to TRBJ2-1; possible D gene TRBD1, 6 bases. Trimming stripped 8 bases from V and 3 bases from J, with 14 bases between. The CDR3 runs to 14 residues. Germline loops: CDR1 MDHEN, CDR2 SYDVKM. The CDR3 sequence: CASADPGHYNEQFF. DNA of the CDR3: TGTGCCAGCGCCGACCCGGGACACTACAATGAGCAGTTCTTC.

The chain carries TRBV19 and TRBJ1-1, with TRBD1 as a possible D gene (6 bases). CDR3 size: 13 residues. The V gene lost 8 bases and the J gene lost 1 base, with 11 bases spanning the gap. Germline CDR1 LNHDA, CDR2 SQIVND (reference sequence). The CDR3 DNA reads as TGTGCCAGTGGGGGCAGGTGGAACACTGAAGCTTTCTTT. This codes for CASGGRWNTEAFF.

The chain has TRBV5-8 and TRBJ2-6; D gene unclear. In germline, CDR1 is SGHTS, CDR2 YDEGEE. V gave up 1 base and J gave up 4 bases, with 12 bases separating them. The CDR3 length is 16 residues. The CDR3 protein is CASSLYRSLGANVLTF. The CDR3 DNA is TGTGCCAGCAGCTTGTACCGTTCCCTGGGGGCCAACGTCCTGACTTTC.

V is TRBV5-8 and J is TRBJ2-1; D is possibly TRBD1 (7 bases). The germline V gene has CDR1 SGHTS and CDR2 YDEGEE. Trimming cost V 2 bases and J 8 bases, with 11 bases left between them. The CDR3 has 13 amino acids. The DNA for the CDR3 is TGTGCCAGCAGCTTCTCAGGGGGGCATGAGCAGTTCTTC. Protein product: CASSFSGGHEQFF.

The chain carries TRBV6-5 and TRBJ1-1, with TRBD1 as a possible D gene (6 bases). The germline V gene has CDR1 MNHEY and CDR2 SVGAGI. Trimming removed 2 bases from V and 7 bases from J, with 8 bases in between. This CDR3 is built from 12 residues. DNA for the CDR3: TGTGCCAGCAGTTACGGACAGATTGAAGCTTTCTTT. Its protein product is CASSYGQIEAFF.

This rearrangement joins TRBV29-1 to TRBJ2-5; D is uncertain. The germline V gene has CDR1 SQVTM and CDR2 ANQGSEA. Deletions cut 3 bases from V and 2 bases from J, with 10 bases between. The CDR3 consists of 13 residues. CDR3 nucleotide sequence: TGCAGCGTTGATATGTACAGACAAGAGACCCAGTACTTC. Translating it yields CSVDMYRQETQYF.

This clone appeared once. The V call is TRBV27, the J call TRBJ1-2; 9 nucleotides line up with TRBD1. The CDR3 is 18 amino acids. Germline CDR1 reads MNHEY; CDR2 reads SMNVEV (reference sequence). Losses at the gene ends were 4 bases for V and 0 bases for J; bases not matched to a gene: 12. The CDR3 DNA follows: TGTGCCAGCAGTTCCCTCCGGGACAGGGTACCTCCTAACTATGGCTACACCTTC. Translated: CASSSLRDRVPPNYGYTF.

The CDR3 region has the DNA TGTGCCAGCAGCTTAGGGACAGCAGGCAATCAGCCCCAGCATTTT. Its protein product is CASSLGTAGNQPQHF. The rearrangement uses TRBV7-9 and TRBJ1-5, with D perhaps matching TRBD1 (6 bases). The CDR3 spans 15 residues. CDR1 and CDR2 from the germline V gene are SEHNR and FQNEAQ (reference sequence). V was shortened by 1 base and J by 2 bases, with 9 bases between the two germline ends.

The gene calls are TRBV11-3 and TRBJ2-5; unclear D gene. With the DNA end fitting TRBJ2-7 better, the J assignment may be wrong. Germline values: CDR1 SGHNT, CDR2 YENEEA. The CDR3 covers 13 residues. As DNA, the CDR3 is TGTGCCAGCAGCTTAAGGCTAGTCAACGAGCAGTACTTC. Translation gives CASSLRLVNEQYF.

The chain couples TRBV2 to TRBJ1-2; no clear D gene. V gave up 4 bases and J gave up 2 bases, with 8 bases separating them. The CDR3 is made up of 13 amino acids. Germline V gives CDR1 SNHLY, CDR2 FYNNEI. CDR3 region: CASSVRENYGYTF. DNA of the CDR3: TGTGCCAGCAGTGTACGGGAGAACTATGGCTACACCTTC.

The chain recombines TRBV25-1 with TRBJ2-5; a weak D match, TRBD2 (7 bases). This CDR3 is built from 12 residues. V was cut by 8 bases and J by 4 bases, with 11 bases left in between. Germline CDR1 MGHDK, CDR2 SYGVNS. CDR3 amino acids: CASGRGGETQYF. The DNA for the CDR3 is TGTGCCAGCGGGAGGGGGGGAGAGACCCAGTACTTC.

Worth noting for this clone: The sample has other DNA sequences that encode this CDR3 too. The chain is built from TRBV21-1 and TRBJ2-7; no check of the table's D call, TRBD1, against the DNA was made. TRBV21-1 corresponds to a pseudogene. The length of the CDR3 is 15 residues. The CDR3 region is CASSPGTGSSYEQYF. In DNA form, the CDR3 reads TGTGCCAGCAGCCCGGGGACAGGGAGTTCTTACGAGCAGTACTTC.

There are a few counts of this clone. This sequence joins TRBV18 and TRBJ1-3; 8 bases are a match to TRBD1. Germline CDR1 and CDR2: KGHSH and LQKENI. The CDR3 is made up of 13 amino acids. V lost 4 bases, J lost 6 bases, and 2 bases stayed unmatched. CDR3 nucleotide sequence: TGTGCCAGCTCACGACAGGGGACAAACACCATATATTTT. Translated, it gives CASSRQGTNTIYF.

This CDR3 reads CASSLVGNTEAFF. The CDR3 DNA is TGTGCCAGCAGTTTGGTCGGGAACACTGAAGCTTTCTTT. The chain recombines TRBV7-2 with TRBJ1-1, with D unresolved. Germline V gene lookup returns CDR1 SGHTA and CDR2 FQGNSA. The CDR3 runs to 13 residues. The V and J ends lost 6 bases and 1 base respectively, with 9 bases between them.

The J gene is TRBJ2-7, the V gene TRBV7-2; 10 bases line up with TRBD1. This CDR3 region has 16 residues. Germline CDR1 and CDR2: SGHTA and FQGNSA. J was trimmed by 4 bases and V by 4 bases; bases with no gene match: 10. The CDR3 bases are TGTGCCAGCAGCTCGAAGCCGGGACAGGGGTCGTACGAGCAGTACTTC. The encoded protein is CASSSKPGQGSYEQYF.

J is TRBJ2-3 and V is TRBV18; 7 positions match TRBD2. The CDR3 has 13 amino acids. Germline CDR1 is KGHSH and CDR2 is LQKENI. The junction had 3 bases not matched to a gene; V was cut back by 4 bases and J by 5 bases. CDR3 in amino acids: CASSQTGGDTQYF. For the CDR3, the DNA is TGTGCCAGCTCACAAACGGGAGGAGATACGCAGTATTTT.

CDR3 coding DNA: TGTGCCAGTATACCGACAGGGGGCCTCAACACTGAAGCTTTCTTT. Translated: CASIPTGGLNTEAFF. The chain carries TRBV27 and TRBJ1-1, with 10 bases fitting TRBD1. Per the germline V gene, CDR1 is MNHEY and CDR2 is SMNVEV (reference sequence). The CDR3 totals 15 residues. The V segment lost 9 bases and the J segment 2 bases; nucleotides outside the gene matches: 9.

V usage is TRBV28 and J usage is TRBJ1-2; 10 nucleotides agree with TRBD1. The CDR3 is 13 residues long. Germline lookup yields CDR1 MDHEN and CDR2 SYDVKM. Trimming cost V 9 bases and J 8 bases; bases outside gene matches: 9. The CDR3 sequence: CASRQGATRGYTF. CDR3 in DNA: TGTGCCAGTAGACAGGGGGCGACGAGGGGCTACACCTTC.

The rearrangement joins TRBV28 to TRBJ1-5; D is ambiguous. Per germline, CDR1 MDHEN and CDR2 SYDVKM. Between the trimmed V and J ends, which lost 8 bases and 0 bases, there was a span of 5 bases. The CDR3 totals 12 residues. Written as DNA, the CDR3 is TGTGCCAGCGAAAATAGCAATCAGCCCCAGCATTTT. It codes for CASENSNQPQHF. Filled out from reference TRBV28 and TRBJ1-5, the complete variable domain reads DVKVTQSSRYLVKRTGEKVFLECVQDMDHENMFWYRQDPGLGLRLIYFSYDVKMKEKGDIPEGYSVSREKKERFSLILESASTNQTSMYLCASENSNQPQHFGDGTRLSIL.

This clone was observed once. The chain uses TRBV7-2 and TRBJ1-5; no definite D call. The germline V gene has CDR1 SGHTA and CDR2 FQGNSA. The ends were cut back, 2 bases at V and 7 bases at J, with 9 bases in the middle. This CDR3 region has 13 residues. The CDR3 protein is CASSLQVGQPQHF. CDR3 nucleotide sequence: TGTGCCAGCAGCTTACAGGTCGGACAGCCCCAGCATTTT. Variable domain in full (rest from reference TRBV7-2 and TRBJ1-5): GAGVSQSPSNKVTEKGKDVELRCDPISGHTALYWYRQSLGQGLEFLIYFQGNSAPDKSGLPSDRFSAERTGGSVSTLTIQRTQQEDSAVYLCASSLQVGQPQHFGDGTRLSIL.

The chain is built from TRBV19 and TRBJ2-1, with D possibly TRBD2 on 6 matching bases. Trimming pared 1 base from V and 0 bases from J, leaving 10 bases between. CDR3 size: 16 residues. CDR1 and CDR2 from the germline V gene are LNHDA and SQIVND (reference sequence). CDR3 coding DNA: TGTGCCAGTAGTATAGTTGTGGGGGGCTCCTACAATGAGCAGTTCTTC. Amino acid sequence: CASSIVVGGSYNEQFF.

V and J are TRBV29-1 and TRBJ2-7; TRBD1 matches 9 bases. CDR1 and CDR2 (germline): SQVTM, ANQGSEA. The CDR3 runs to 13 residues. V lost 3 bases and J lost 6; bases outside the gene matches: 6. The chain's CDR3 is CSVEGQGFIEQYF. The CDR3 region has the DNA TGCAGCGTTGAGGGACAGGGCTTTATCGAGCAGTACTTC.

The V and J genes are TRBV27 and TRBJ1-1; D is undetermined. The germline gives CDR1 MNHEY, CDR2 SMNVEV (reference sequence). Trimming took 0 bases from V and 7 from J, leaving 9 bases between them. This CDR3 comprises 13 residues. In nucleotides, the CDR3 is TGTGCCAGCAGTTTATCAAAAGGCGGTGAAGCTTTCTTT. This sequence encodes CASSLSKGGEAFF.

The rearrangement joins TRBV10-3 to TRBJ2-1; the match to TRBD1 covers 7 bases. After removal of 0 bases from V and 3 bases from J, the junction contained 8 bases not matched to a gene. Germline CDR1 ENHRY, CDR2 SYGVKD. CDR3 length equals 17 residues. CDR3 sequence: CAISESGTALLYNEQFF. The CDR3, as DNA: TGTGCCATCAGTGAGTCTGGGACAGCCCTGCTCTACAATGAGCAGTTCTTC.

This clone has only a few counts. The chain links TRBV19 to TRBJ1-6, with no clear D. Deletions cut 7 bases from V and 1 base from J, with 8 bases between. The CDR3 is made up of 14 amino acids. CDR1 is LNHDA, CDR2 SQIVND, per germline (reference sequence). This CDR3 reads CASIGESYNSPLHF. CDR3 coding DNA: TGTGCCAGTATCGGCGAATCCTATAATTCACCCCTCCACTTT. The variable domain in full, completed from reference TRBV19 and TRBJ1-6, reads DGGITQSPKYLFRKEGQNVTLSCEQNLNHDAMYWYRQDPGQGLRLIYYSQIVNDFQKGDIAEGYSVSREKKESFPLTVTSAQKNPTAFYLCASIGESYNSPLHFGNGTRLTVT.

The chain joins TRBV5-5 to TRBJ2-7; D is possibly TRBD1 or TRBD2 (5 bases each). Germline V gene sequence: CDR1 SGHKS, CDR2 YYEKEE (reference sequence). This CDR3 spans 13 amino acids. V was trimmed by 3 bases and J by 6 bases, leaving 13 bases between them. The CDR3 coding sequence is TGTGCCAGCAGCTCCCTACGGGGCCTCGAGCAGTACTTC. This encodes CASSSLRGLEQYF.